Each of the 22 T cell receptor beta chains below was sequenced from the same sample in a study of T cells in women clearing cervical HPV infection. Generated by immunoSEQ multiplex PCR, the TCRdb table keeps only in-frame clones and is missing some. The specimen's table records 31,000 or so clones. The sample taken for sequencing was blood buffy coat. These receptors were collected from a woman between 18 and 70 years old with a cervical HPV16 infection that either progressed to CIN3+ or cleared (not recorded which).

A remark on this clone: The read is 3 residues too short to cover the CDR3 end, so that end is filled in from the germline J gene. The rearrangement uses TRBV2 and TRBJ2-7; D gene uncertain. The germline CDR1 and CDR2 sequences are SNHLY and FYNNEI. The CDR3 covers 12 residues. V lost 6 bases and J 5 bases, leaving 11 bases between the germline ends. The DNA read from the CDR3 is TGTGCCAGCAGGCCCGCGGCCCACGAG. It yields the protein CASRPAAHE. The whole CDR3 sequence reads CASRPAAHEQYF.

Concerning this clone itself: Coverage ceases 3 residues before the CDR3 finishes, and the germline J gene fills in the end. The V gene is TRBV2, the J gene TRBJ2-3; 8 bases map to TRBD1. This CDR3 spans 13 amino acids. Unmatched junction bases numbered 2, after V lost 4 bases and J lost 5 bases. Per germline, CDR1 SNHLY and CDR2 FYNNEI. The CDR3 DNA, read in part, is TGTGCCAGCAGTGCGACAGGGGTAGATACG. It translates to CASSATGVDT. The full-length CDR3 reads as CASSATGVDTQYF.

Turning to this clone: The sequenced fragment ends 3 residues before the CDR3 boundary, so the rest is inferred from the germline J gene. V and J are TRBV5-4 and TRBJ2-3, with 8 positions matching TRBD2. CDR1 and CDR2 (germline): SGHNT, YYREEE (reference sequence). This CDR3 is built from 15 residues. V lost 6 bases to trimming and J lost 3 bases; unmatched junction nucleotides: 9. The CDR3 is CASTRVGGVTDTQYF. The DNA read from the CDR3 is TGTGCCAGCACCAGAGTCGGGGGGGTAACAGATACG.

Concerning this clone itself: Sequencing ends 3 residues short of the CDR3 end; the germline J gene provides the rest. The chain combines TRBV20-1 with TRBJ2-1; D perhaps matches TRBD1 (6 bases). The CDR3 contains 15 residues. Germline assignment: CDR1 DFQATT and CDR2 SNEGSKA (reference sequence). Trimming pared 0 bases from V and 5 bases from J, leaving 14 bases between. CDR3 protein: CSAREPGDVNNEQFF. CDR3 bases read: TGCAGTGCTAGAGAACCAGGGGACGTAAACAATGAG.

On this clone: Sequencing ends 3 residues short of the CDR3 end; the germline J gene provides the rest. This sequence joins TRBV20-1 and TRBJ2-5; D remains unclear. The CDR3 runs to 14 residues. The V gene's germline CDR1 is DFQATT and CDR2 SNEGSKA (reference sequence). V lost 5 bases to trimming and J lost 4 bases, with 17 bases between them. The CDR3 here is CSARLLLVGETQYF. CDR3 DNA (partial): TGCAGTGCTCGCCTCCTCCTAGTAGGAGAGACC.

Concerning this clone itself: The read halts 3 residues ahead of the CDR3 end, with the missing end drawn from the germline J gene. V gene TRBV7-2 combines with J gene TRBJ2-1; D is possibly TRBD1 (6 bases). CDR1 and CDR2 from the germline V gene are SGHTA and FQGNSA. The CDR3 covers 15 residues. With 2 bases removed from V and 5 bases from J, the gap between germline ends came to 13 bases. The CDR3 is CASSLFGTQNNEQFF. Partial CDR3 DNA: TGTGCCAGCAGCTTATTTGGGACACAAAACAATGAG.

A word on this clone: The observed sequence ends 3 residues before the CDR3 terminus, with the missing tail filled in from the germline J gene. The rearrangement links TRBV20-1 to TRBJ2-3; D remains ambiguous. CDR3 length: 11 amino acids. V lost 3 bases and J lost 4, with 5 bases in between. Germline V gene lookup returns CDR1 DFQATT and CDR2 SNEGSKA (reference sequence). CDR3 sequence: CSASTSDTQYF. CDR3 bases read: TGCAGTGCTAGCACATCAGATACG.

On this clone: The read halts 3 residues ahead of the CDR3 end, with the missing end drawn from the germline J gene. The gene calls are TRBV18 and TRBJ2-3, with D perhaps TRBD1 or TRBD2 (5 bases each). Germline CDR1 and CDR2: KGHSH and LQKENI. The CDR3 covers 14 residues. Trimming shortened V by 3 bases and J by 8 bases, and 15 bases separated the two germline ends. The CDR3 spells CASSPVGGQVTQYF. CDR3 DNA, as far as it was read: TGTGCCAGCTCACCGGTAGGAGGACAAGTTACG.

About this clone: With the read ending 3 residues before the CDR3 end, the germline J gene is used to fill in that end. The chain recombines TRBV6-1 with TRBJ2-2; TRBD2 agrees at 7 bases. The V and J ends lost 2 bases and 5 bases, in that order; junction bases with no gene match: 11. This CDR3 has 17 residues. Per germline, CDR1 MNHNS and CDR2 SASEGT. The CDR3 loop reads CASSERFLAESTGELFF. Incomplete CDR3 DNA: TGTGCCAGCAGTGAACGTTTTCTAGCGGAAAGTACCGGGGAG.

Worth noting for this clone: The observed sequence ends 3 residues before the CDR3 terminus, with the missing tail filled in from the germline J gene. V gene TRBV2 combines with J gene TRBJ2-4; TRBD1 matches at 8 bases. This CDR3 region has 16 residues. Germline-derived CDR1 and CDR2 are SNHLY and FYNNEI. CDR3 DNA, as far as it was read: TGTGCCAGCAGTGATACAGACAGGGGCCGAATATTAGGT. This translates into CASSDTDRGRILG. The whole CDR3 is CASSDTDRGRILGQYF. The whole variable domain, remainder taken from reference TRBV2 and TRBJ2-4, is EPEVTQTPSHQVTQMGQEVILRCVPISNHLYFYWYRQILGQKVEFLVSFYNNEISEKSEIFDDQFSVERPDGSNFTLKIRSTKLEDSAMYFCASSDTDRGRILGQYFGAGTRLSVL.

Points on this clone: The read comes to an end 3 residues before the CDR3 does, leaving the germline J gene to fill in the end. V gene TRBV4-1 combines with J gene TRBJ1-3, with a tentative D call TRBD1 (5 bases). Between the trimmed V and J ends, which lost 0 bases and 0 bases, there was a span of 15 bases. Germline values: CDR1 MGHRA, CDR2 YSYEKL. The CDR3 is 18 amino acids. CDR3 DNA, as far as it was read: TGCGCCAGCAGCCAAGATCAAACGGGACTCAGCTCTGGAAACACC. This codes for CASSQDQTGLSSGNT. The whole CDR3 protein reads CASSQDQTGLSSGNTIYF.

In regard to this clone: The CDR3 extends 3 residues past the end of the read, so its final part is completed from the germline J gene. The chain recombines TRBV6-2 or TRBV6-3 with TRBJ1-3; D unresolved. CDR1 is MNHEY and CDR2 is SVGEGT in the germline V gene. V lost 6 bases and J 2 bases, leaving 11 bases between the germline ends. The CDR3 loop spans 14 amino acids. The CDR3 bases that were read are TGTGCCAGCAGGTTGGAGGGTGCTGGAAACACC. Its translation is CASRLEGAGNT. The full CDR3 protein reads CASRLEGAGNTIYF.

As concerns this clone: The sequence runs out 3 residues before the end of the CDR3; the remainder is reconstructed from the germline J gene. J is TRBJ2-1 and V is TRBV6-1, with TRBD1 identical over 8 bases. Germline CDR1 MNHNS, CDR2 SASEGT. The CDR3 contains 15 residues. V trimming: 4 bases; J trimming: 6 bases; junction bases outside the gene matches: 8. The CDR3 sequence: CASSARQGMFNEQFF. Incomplete CDR3 DNA: TGTGCCAGCAGTGCCAGACAGGGGATGTTCAATGAG.

Remarks on this clone: The read terminates 3 residues ahead of where the CDR3 ends, so the germline J gene completes it. The V call is TRBV6-1, the J call TRBJ1-2, with 9 positions matching TRBD1. The CDR3 covers 16 residues. Germline CDR1 is MNHNS and CDR2 is SASEGT. The DNA read from the CDR3 is TGTGCCAGCAGCGAACCGGGACAGGGAATTTTTGGCGGC. Its translation: CASSEPGQGIFGG. The full CDR3 sequence reads CASSEPGQGIFGGYTF.

For this clone: With the read ending 3 residues before the CDR3 end, the germline J gene is used to fill in that end. The identical CDR3 is also encoded by other nucleotide sequences in the sample. The chain couples TRBV5-1 to TRBJ1-1; tentative D call: TRBD1 (6 bases). The germline V and J ends were trimmed by 2 bases and 5 bases, with 13 bases remaining between them. Looked up from germline, CDR1 is SGHRS and CDR2 is YFSETQ. The CDR3 is made up of 14 amino acids. The DNA read from the CDR3 is TGCGCCAGCAGCTTAGGTTGGACAGCAACTGAA. It specifies CASSLGWTATE. The full CDR3 sequence reads CASSLGWTATEAFF. Complete variable domain (other parts from reference TRBV5-1 and TRBJ1-1): KAGVTQTPRYLIKTRGQQVTLSCSPISGHRSVSWYQQTPGQGLQFLFEYFSETQRNKGNFPGRFSGRQFSNSRSEMNVSTLELGDSALYLCASSLGWTATEAFFGQGTRLTVV.

On this clone: The observed sequence ends 3 residues before the CDR3 terminus, with the missing tail filled in from the germline J gene. The gene calls are TRBV7-9 and TRBJ2-3; a possible D gene is TRBD1 (5 bases). Trimming shortened V by 8 bases and J by 2 bases, and 11 bases separated the two germline ends. Germline V gives CDR1 SEHNR, CDR2 FQNEAQ (reference sequence). CDR3 length: 13 amino acids. CDR3 bases read: TGTGCCAGCCAGGGCAGAAACACAGATACG. Its translation: CASQGRNTDT. The CDR3 reads in full as CASQGRNTDTQYF.

With respect to this clone: Sequencing ends 3 residues short of the CDR3 end; the germline J gene provides the rest. This rearrangement joins TRBV11-1 to TRBJ2-3, with a possible D match to TRBD1 (7 bases). Trimming cost V 3 bases and J 4 bases, with 11 bases left between them. The CDR3 is 14 amino acids. CDR1 is SGHAT and CDR2 is FQDESV in the germline V gene (reference sequence). The CDR3 DNA, read in part, is TGTGCCAGCAGCTTCGTCAGGGGGGCAGATACG. This translates into CASSFVRGADT. Given in full, the CDR3 is CASSFVRGADTQYF.

In regard to this clone: Read sequence stops 3 residues before the CDR3 end, and the germline J gene provides the missing end. V is TRBV19 and J is TRBJ1-2, with TRBD1 matching over 9 bases. CDR1 and CDR2 from the germline V gene are LNHDA and SQIVND (reference sequence). This CDR3 contains 15 residues. The trim removed 7 bases at V and 6 bases at J, leaving 12 bases unmatched. CDR3 protein: CASTGQGLGSDGYTF. The CDR3 DNA, read in part, is TGTGCCAGTACGGGACAGGGTTTGGGGTCGGATGGC.

In regard to this clone: The read stops 3 residues short of the end of the CDR3; the missing end is completed from the germline J gene. The chain joins TRBV19 to TRBJ2-7; a possible D gene is TRBD2 (5 bases). CDR1 is LNHDA and CDR2 is SQIVND in the germline V gene (reference sequence). The V and J ends lost 3 bases and 6 bases respectively, with 12 bases between them. The CDR3 loop spans 13 amino acids. This chain's CDR3 is CASSIIGVPEQYF. The sequenced CDR3 bases are TGTGCCAGTAGTATTATCGGGGTTCCCGAG.

Turning to this clone: The read terminates 3 residues ahead of where the CDR3 ends, so the germline J gene completes it. This chain joins TRBV6-2 or TRBV6-3 and TRBJ2-5; TRBD1 matches 7 bases. The CDR3 length is 15 residues. Germline CDR1 reads MNHEY; CDR2 reads SVGEGT. Trimming removed 6 bases from V and 4 bases from J; junction bases left unmatched: 11. The CDR3 is CASRRETGLGETQYF. The DNA read from the CDR3 is TGTGCCAGCAGACGAGAGACAGGGTTAGGAGAGACC.

As regards this clone: The read ends 3 residues early relative to the CDR3; the germline J gene fills the gap. The chain joins TRBV2 to TRBJ1-2, with 7 positions matching TRBD1. Per germline, CDR1 SNHLY and CDR2 FYNNEI. There are 13 residues in the CDR3. The V gene end was trimmed by 3 bases and the J gene end by 2 bases; junction bases not matched to a gene: 0. Partial CDR3 DNA: TGTGCCAGCAGTGAGGACAGGAACTATGGC. Its protein product is CASSEDRNYG. The entire CDR3 protein is CASSEDRNYGYTF.

Of note for this clone: At one boundary the junction diverges from the germline segment, which might be a read error. The sequenced part of the CDR3 DNA is TGTGCCACCCGGGACTTCCCCTCCAACAATGAG. Translating it yields CATRDFPSNNE. The complete CDR3 sequence is CATRDFPSNNEQFF. This rearrangement joins TRBV10-3 to TRBJ2-1; the D gene is possibly TRBD2 (6 bases). The read ends 3 residues early relative to the CDR3; the germline J gene fills the gap. The CDR3 length is 14 residues. Germline CDR1 is ENHRY and CDR2 is SYGVKD.